This T cell receptor beta chain was sequenced during a study of blood T cell repertoires in COVID-19. Study context: From the United States, Italy and Spain came samples of acute and convalescent COVID-19. Nucleic acid was either cDNA or gDNA, and it came from T cells, B-cell-depleted T cells, or PBMCs.

Methods used by the authors: Amplified reference gene primers provided the basis for estimating nucleated cell counts. Method: immunoSEQ multiplex PCR; TCRdb's copy keeps in-frame clones and lacks some. Clone size and V and J calls were adopted from that table, with D and trimming inferred from the DNA. The data contain around 69,000 clones, nearly 85% of them singletons. Germline lookup yields CDR1 MNHNY and CDR2 SVGAGI (reference sequence). The length of the CDR3 is 15 residues. Germline trimming cut 5 bases from V and 7 bases from J; bases unmatched to any gene: 8. This clonotype was obtained from a woman aged 60-70 years with acute or convalescent COVID-19. V gene TRBV6-6 combines with J gene TRBJ2-1; 10 nucleotides line up with TRBD2. The sequencing sample was made of peripheral blood. CDR3 in DNA: TGTGCCAGCAGTCCAAGCGGGAGGGCGGGGAATGAGCAGTTCTTC. Its protein is CASSPSGRAGNEQFF.